The 2 T cell receptor beta chains listed next were all sequenced from one sample in a study of T cells in tumors after PD-1 blockade (dated by TCRdb to between 2017 and 2020). Libraries were prepared through the immunoSEQ multiplex PCR assay. This is the immuneACCESS table as TCRdb keeps it, with only in-frame sequences that have V and J called. A part of the clones is gone; compared with another copy, unresolved V genes explain less than half, and the rest is unexplained. The sample includes about 19,000 clones, with about 85% observed a single time. The ten largest clonotypes hold approximately 25% of the sample. This material consisted of PBMCs, taken after anti-PD-1 therapy. The receptors were gathered from a human donor with advanced basal cell or squamous cell carcinoma (not recorded which).

The rearrangement uses TRBV6-1 and TRBJ1-2, with D unclear. The CDR3 loop spans 15 amino acids. Germline V gene lookup returns CDR1 MNHNS and CDR2 SASEGT. V was cut by 0 bases and J by 0 bases, with 8 bases left in between. The CDR3 DNA reads as TGTGCCAGCAGTGAAGCAAGAAAAGCTAACTATGGCTACACCTTC. This translates into CASSEARKANYGYTF.

This chain links TRBV5-6 with TRBJ1-4, with no clear D. V was trimmed by 4 bases and J by 0 bases, leaving 7 bases between them. The germline CDR1 and CDR2 sequences are SGHDT and YYEEEE. The CDR3 has 14 amino acids. CDR3 residues: CASSKDATNEKLFF. The DNA for the CDR3 is TGTGCCAGCAGCAAGGATGCAACTAATGAAAAACTGTTTTTT.